Below, 21 T cell receptor beta chains from the same sample are listed, as sequenced in a study of CXCR3-negative and CXCR3-positive naive CD8 T cells. The study made its TRB cDNA libraries by 5' RACE, adding UMI labels. TCRdb re-analyzed the 5' RACE reads; it lists each CDR3 protein once, without DNA. The table counts approximately 56,000 distinct CDR3 sequences; about 1.6% lies in the top ten. The sequencing input was naive CXCR3- CD8+ T cells from blood. Subset reported: CD45RO-CCR7+CD27+CD95- naive CD8+ T cells lacking CXCR3 (TNR3-). The receptors shown here come from a human donor in good health. Some clones in this sample may be carry-over from other donors' samples.

V usage is TRBV7-9 and J usage is TRBJ2-7. CDR3 length: 15 amino acids. Germline V gene sequence: CDR1 SEHNR, CDR2 FQNEAQ (reference sequence). CDR3 sequence: CASSLAEGRSYEQYF. The full variable domain, rest sourced from reference TRBV7-9 and TRBJ2-7, is DTGVSQNPRHKITKRGQNVTFRCDPISEHNRLYWYRQTLGQGPEFLTYFQNEAQLEKSRLLSDRFSAERPKGSFSTLEIQRTEQGDSAMYLCASSLAEGRSYEQYFGPGTRLTVT.

The chain recombines TRBV6-2 or TRBV6-3 with TRBJ1-1. The CDR3 loop spans 13 amino acids. The germline gives CDR1 MNHEY, CDR2 SVGEGT. The CDR3 is CASSYPLNTEAFF.

The chain links TRBV6-2 or TRBV6-3 to TRBJ2-1; TCRdb's D gene call, TRBD2, goes unchecked for lack of DNA. The V gene's germline CDR1 is MNHEY and CDR2 SVGEGT. The CDR3 is 14 residues long. CDR3 loop: CASTLLGGLNEQFF.

The rearrangement joins TRBV28 to TRBJ2-7; TCRdb indicates TRBD1, and absent DNA this call remains unverified. The V gene's germline CDR1 is MDHEN and CDR2 SYDVKM. This CDR3 is built from 16 residues. CDR3 in amino acids: CASSPMGQGSPYEQYF. The complete variable domain, with remaining parts taken from reference TRBV28 and TRBJ2-7, reads DVKVTQSSRYLVKRTGEKVFLECVQDMDHENMFWYRQDPGLGLRLIYFSYDVKMKEKGDIPEGYSVSREKKERFSLILESASTNQTSMYLCASSPMGQGSPYEQYFGPGTRLTVT.

This chain joins TRBV4-1 and TRBJ2-7. The length of the CDR3 is 14 residues. Looked up from germline, CDR1 is MGHRA and CDR2 is YSYEKL. CDR3 region: CASSQEASSYEQYF.

V usage is TRBV19 and J usage is TRBJ2-7. Germline V gene data show CDR1 as LNHDA and CDR2 as SQIVND (reference sequence). This CDR3 region has 12 residues. The CDR3 reads CASSSHKDEQYF.

The V call is TRBV7-9, the J call TRBJ1-1. Germline V gene lookup returns CDR1 SEHNR and CDR2 FQNEAQ (reference sequence). CDR3 length equals 14 residues. Here the CDR3 reads CASSLGGSGTEAFF.

The chain joins TRBV10-3 to TRBJ2-2; lacking DNA, the TRBD2 call made by TCRdb goes unchecked. The CDR3 totals 14 residues. From germline, CDR1 is ENHRY and CDR2 SYGVKD. Here the CDR3 reads CATLAAGGDGELFF.

The chain joins TRBV5-5 to TRBJ2-5; TCRdb gives TRBD1 as the D gene, but with no DNA this cannot be confirmed. The CDR3 runs to 14 residues. Germline V CDR1 and CDR2: SGHKS, YYEKEE (reference sequence). CDR3 residues: CASSFGQGTETQYF.

V is TRBV9 and J is TRBJ2-1; TCRdb reports TRBD1, a call that lacks DNA to check it against. The CDR3 totals 13 residues. In germline, CDR1 is SGDLS, CDR2 YYNGEE. CDR3 sequence reads: CASSVAGNNEQFF.

The chain employs TRBV30 and TRBJ1-1; without DNA, the TCRdb call of TRBD1 cannot be checked. The CDR3 has 13 amino acids. Germline-derived CDR1 and CDR2 are GTSNPN and SVGIG (reference sequence). The CDR3 protein is CAWDVGQKTEAFF.

The chain employs TRBV4-1 and TRBJ2-1; TCRdb's D gene call, TRBD2, goes unchecked for lack of DNA. The CDR3 extends over 15 amino acids. Germline V gene lookup returns CDR1 MGHRA and CDR2 YSYEKL. The CDR3 sequence is CASSRLAEGRNEQFF.

The genes are TRBV20-1 and TRBJ1-1; as DNA is missing, the TRBD1 call by TCRdb cannot be tested. CDR3 size: 17 residues. Germline lookup yields CDR1 DFQATT and CDR2 SNEGSKA (reference sequence). CDR3 loop: CSARSPVFLEEGTEAFF.

The rearrangement uses TRBV12-3 or TRBV12-4 and TRBJ2-7; the D call from TCRdb, TRBD2, cannot be confirmed without DNA. CDR3 length equals 16 residues. CDR3 protein: CASSWSRGIGSYEQYF.

This CDR3 is CASSWTGPPYEQYF. The V and J genes are TRBV5-5 and TRBJ2-7; the D call from TCRdb, TRBD1, cannot be confirmed without DNA. Germline V gives CDR1 SGHKS, CDR2 YYEKEE (reference sequence). The CDR3 totals 14 residues.

The chain joins TRBV20-1 to TRBJ1-2; without DNA, the TCRdb call of TRBD1 cannot be checked. This CDR3 spans 12 amino acids. The V gene's germline CDR1 is DFQATT and CDR2 SNEGSKA (reference sequence). CDR3 sequence reads: CSAPGAENGYTF.

The J gene is TRBJ2-7, the V gene TRBV12-3 or TRBV12-4. The CDR3 sequence is 13 residues long. CDR3 loop: CASSMVGAYEQYF.

The chain joins TRBV24-1 to TRBJ2-1; TCRdb outputs TRBD1, but without DNA this stays unchecked. The CDR3 spans 13 residues. Per germline, CDR1 KGHDR and CDR2 SFDVKD. The CDR3 here is CATGTGGYGEQFF.

This chain uses TRBV29-1 with TRBJ2-1; TCRdb reports TRBD2, a call that lacks DNA to check it against. This CDR3 comprises 12 residues. Germline V lookup: CDR1 SQVTM, CDR2 ANQGSEA. This CDR3 is CSVERDSNEQFF.

This chain joins TRBV20-1 and TRBJ1-5; TCRdb names TRBD1, which stays unverified in the absence of DNA. This CDR3 is 17 amino acids long. Germline-derived CDR1 and CDR2 are DFQATT and SNEGSKA (reference sequence). The CDR3 region is CSARVKVPGQINQPQHF.

CDR3 sequence: CSVDAGGSYPGETQYF. The chain employs TRBV29-1 and TRBJ2-5; without DNA, the TCRdb call of TRBD1 cannot be checked. This CDR3 region has 16 residues. Germline CDR1 and CDR2: SQVTM and ANQGSEA.